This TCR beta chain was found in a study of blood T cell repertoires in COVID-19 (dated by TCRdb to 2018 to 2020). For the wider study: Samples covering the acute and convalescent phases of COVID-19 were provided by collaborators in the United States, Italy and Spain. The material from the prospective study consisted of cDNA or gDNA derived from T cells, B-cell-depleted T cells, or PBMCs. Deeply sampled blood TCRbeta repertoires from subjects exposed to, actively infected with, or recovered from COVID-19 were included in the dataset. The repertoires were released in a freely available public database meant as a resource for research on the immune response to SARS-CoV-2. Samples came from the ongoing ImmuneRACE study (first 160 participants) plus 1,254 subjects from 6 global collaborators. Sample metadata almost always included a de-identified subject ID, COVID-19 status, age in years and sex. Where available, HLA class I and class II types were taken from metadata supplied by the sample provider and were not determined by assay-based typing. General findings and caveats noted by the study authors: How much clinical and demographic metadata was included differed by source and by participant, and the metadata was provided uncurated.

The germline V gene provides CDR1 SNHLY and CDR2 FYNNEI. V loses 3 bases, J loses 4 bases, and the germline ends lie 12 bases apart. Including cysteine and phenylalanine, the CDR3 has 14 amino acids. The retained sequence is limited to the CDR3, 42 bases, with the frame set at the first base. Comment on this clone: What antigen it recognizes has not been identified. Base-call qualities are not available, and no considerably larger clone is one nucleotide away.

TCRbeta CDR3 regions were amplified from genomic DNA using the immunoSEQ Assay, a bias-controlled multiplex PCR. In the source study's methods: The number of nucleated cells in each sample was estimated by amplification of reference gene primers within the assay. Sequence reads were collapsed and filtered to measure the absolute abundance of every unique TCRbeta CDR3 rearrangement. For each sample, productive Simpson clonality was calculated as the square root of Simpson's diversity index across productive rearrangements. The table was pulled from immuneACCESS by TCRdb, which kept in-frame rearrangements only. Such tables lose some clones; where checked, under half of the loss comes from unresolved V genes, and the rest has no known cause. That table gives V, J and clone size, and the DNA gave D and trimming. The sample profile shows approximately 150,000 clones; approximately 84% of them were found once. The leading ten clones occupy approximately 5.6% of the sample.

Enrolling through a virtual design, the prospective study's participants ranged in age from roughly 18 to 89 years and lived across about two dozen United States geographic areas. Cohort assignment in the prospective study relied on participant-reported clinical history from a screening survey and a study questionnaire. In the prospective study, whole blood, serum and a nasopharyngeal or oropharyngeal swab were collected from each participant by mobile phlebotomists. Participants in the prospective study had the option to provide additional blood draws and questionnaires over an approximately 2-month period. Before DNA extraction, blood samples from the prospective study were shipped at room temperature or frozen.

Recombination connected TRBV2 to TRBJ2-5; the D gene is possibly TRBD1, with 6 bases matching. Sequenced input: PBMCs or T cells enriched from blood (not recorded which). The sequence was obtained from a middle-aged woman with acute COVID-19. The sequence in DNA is TGTGCCAGCAGTGATTTCAGGGGATCAGAGACCCAGTACTTC. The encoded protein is CASSDFRGSETQYF.